This T cell receptor beta chain derives from a study of PD-1 blockade in classical Hodgkin lymphoma. At the level of the study: Every 2 weeks, patients got 3 mg/kg intravenous nivolumab. Findings of the study overall: CD4+ TCR diversity rose significantly by C4D1, and CD8+ TCR diversity did not. Individuals who commenced nivolumab within less than 1 year of ASCT were excluded.

The table came from immunoSEQ multiplex PCR; TCRdb's copy has only in-frame clones and leaves some out. The table lists roughly 28,000 clones, approximately 70% of them singletons, with around 26% in the top ten. Every single patient, without exception, relapsed after autologous stem cell transplantation, and brentuximab vedotin exposure varied. Classification of best responses gave complete response, partial response or progressive disease. To note about this clone: Its target is unknown.

CDR1 and CDR2 from the germline V gene are WNHNN and SYGVQD (reference sequence). The CDR3 loop spans 13 amino acids. The ends were cut back, 6 bases at V and 2 bases at J, with 9 bases in the middle. This chain links TRBV10-1 with TRBJ2-3; D unresolved. The source was peripheral blood mononuclear cells (PBMCs), collected before the second cycle of nivolumab. The sequence came from a human donor with classical Hodgkin lymphoma. CDR3 protein: CASSLLNTDTQYF. Written as DNA, the CDR3 is TGCGCCAGCAGCCTCCTGAACACAGATACGCAGTATTTT.